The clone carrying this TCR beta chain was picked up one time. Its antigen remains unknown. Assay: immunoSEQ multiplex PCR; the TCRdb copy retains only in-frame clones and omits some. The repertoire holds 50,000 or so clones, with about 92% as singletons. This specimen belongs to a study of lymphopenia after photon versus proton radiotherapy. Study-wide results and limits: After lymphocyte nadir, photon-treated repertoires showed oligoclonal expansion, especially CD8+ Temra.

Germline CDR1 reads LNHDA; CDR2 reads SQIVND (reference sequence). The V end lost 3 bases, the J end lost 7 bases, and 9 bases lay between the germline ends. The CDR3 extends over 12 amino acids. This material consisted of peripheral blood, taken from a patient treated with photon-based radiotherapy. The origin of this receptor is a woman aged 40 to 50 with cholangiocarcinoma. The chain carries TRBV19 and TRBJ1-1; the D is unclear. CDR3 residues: CASSIRYSEAFF. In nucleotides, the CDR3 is TGTGCCAGTAGTATTCGATACAGTGAAGCTTTCTTT.